Ten or more counts support the clone carrying this T cell receptor beta chain. Its antigen remains unknown. V was trimmed by 4 bases and J by 5 bases, leaving 10 bases between them. The germline CDR1 and CDR2 sequences are SGHRS and YFSETQ. This CDR3 is built from 13 residues. Naive CD4+ cells had CD25+ Tregs removed. After constant-region reverse-primer amplification, full-length variable regions underwent semi-nested PCR with Nested Universal Primer A. TCRdb re-derived calls from the 5' RACE reads in MiXCR, one entry per CDR3 protein. The table shows tens of thousands of distinct CDR3 sequences, with approximately 25% occurring only once. Overall study results and limits: Tumor-infiltrating Treg TCR alpha and beta sequences overlapped most with tumor naive CD4+ T cells, then blood naive. Whole repertoires were not studied in the larger cohort, only one V-J beta rearrangement.

This rearrangement joins TRBV5-1 to TRBJ2-1; a possible D gene is TRBD2 (6 bases). This TCR was recovered from a female donor with breast cancer. Sequencing was carried out using tumor-infiltrating naive CD4+ T cells sorted from the breast tumor. Described subset: naive CD4+ T cells, CD4+CD45RA+CD25-. The CDR3, as DNA: TGCGCCAGCAGCCTGGGACTTCACAATGAGCAGTTCTTC. This codes for CASSLGLHNEQFF. The whole variable domain, filled in from reference TRBV5-1 and TRBJ2-1, reads KAGVTQTPRYLIKTRGQQVTLSCSPISGHRSVSWYQQTPGQGLQFLFEYFSETQRNKGNFPGRFSGRQFSNSRSEMNVSTLELGDSALYLCASSLGLHNEQFFGPGTRLTVL.